Below, one T cell receptor (beta chain) is given with its context. Its antigen is as yet unknown. This specimen comes from a study of blood T cells in healthy people across ages. Study-wide results and caveats: Both higher diversity and more naive CD4+ cells marked long-lived donors when set against aged donors. It was not possible, with unsorted PBMCs, to conclusively compare naive and antigen-experienced cells.

A second about 6 to 11 cycle PCR used barcoded and J-beta primers. TCRdb reprocessed the 5' RACE reads with MiXCR, giving one entry per CDR3 protein. The sample shows 870,000 or so distinct CDR3 sequences, under 30% of them seen only once. CDR1 SNHLY and CDR2 FYNNEI come from the germline V gene. This CDR3 is 15 amino acids long. V was shortened by 7 bases and J by 0 bases, with 13 bases between the two germline ends. Investigators took around 11 milliliters of peripheral blood from every donor. This receptor was identified in a woman older than 75 in good health. Sequenced: blood. The gene calls are TRBV2 and TRBJ1-5; D may be TRBD1 (6 bases). CDR3 region: CASIRDIYSNQPQHF. The CDR3 DNA sequence: TGTGCCAGCATTCGGGACATCTATAGCAATCAGCCCCAGCATTTT.